The source of this T cell receptor (beta chain) is a study of T cells in Graves' hyperthyroidism and ophthalmopathy. Notes on the study in general: Blood also carried most thyroid clonotypes expanded above 0.001.

Amplified regions were TCR beta CDR3 sequences from RNA transcripts. A set of HTBI primers served as the primers for a first-round RT-PCR of the TCR CDR3. One entry per CDR3 protein, called by TCRdb with MiXCR from the multiplex PCR reads. The sample includes some 270,000 distinct CDR3 sequences, more than 10% of them seen just once. The table lists this clonotype with many counts. The antigen is unknown. The V and J ends lost 5 bases and 9 bases respectively, with 13 bases between them. Germline CDR1 is MGHDK and CDR2 is SYGVNS. The CDR3 has 12 amino acids. This clonotype was obtained from a woman in her twenties or thirties with Graves' hyperthyroidism that later progressed to Graves' ophthalmopathy. The sample taken for sequencing was blood. This sequence joins TRBV25-1 and TRBJ1-2; D is ambiguous. The CDR3 region is CASSSTVGSYTF. For the CDR3, the DNA is TGTGCCAGCAGTTCTACCGTCGGGAGCTACACCTTC.